This record looks at one TCR beta chain sequence and its context. Its antigen is undetermined. The record originates from a study of cytomegalovirus exposure and HLA in healthy donors. Across the study: An early release of data contained about 85 million unique TCRs, which came from HLA-typed donors. Study-wide results and caveats: As a later analysis showed, a missense DCLRE1C variant was linked to trimming of TCR beta V- and J-genes.

V was cut by 6 bases and J by 0 bases, with 15 bases left in between. The length of the CDR3 is 16 residues. Germline V gives CDR1 MNHEY, CDR2 SMNVEV (reference sequence). In the PCR, 60 Vbeta and 13 Jbeta primers were used. TCRdb keeps only in-frame clones here, not all; method: immunoSEQ multiplex PCR. The sample yields 110,000 to 150,000 clones, approximately 78% seen once. This TCR was sampled from a female donor in good health and CMV-seronegative. The material sequenced was PBMCs. J is TRBJ2-1 and V is TRBV27, with no clear D. The DNA of the CDR3 is TGTGCCAGCAGAAACCTGGGCCCCAGCTCCTACAATGAGCAGTTCTTC. Protein product: CASRNLGPSSYNEQFF.